This passage covers 8 T cell receptor beta chains from one sample sequenced in a study of blood T cells in healthy people across ages. Combining a sample-barcoded 5' primer with a J-beta primer mix, a second PCR ran for about 7 to 12 cycles. One entry per CDR3 protein results from TCRdb running MiXCR on the 5' RACE reads. The sample shows approximately 800,000 distinct CDR3 sequences, 55% to 65% of them seen only once. Material: blood. All receptors derive from a man aged 25 to 40 in good health.

The chain recombines TRBV6-1 with TRBJ2-3; unclear D gene. Germline lookup yields CDR1 MNHNS and CDR2 SASEGT. This CDR3 spans 13 amino acids. V lost 6 bases and J 5 bases, leaving 12 bases between the germline ends. CDR3 in DNA: TGTGCCAGCAGATATATGATGAGAGATACGCAGTATTTT. Translation gives CASRYMMRDTQYF.

This chain joins TRBV7-6 and TRBJ2-5; D may be TRBD1 (7 bases). Trimming took 5 bases from V and 1 from J, leaving 14 bases between them. This CDR3 comprises 15 residues. Germline values: CDR1 SGHVS, CDR2 FNYEAQ. CDR3 nucleotide sequence: TGTGCCAGCAGCCCAGCAGGGGGGTCCCAAGAGACCCAGTACTTC. This translates into CASSPAGGSQETQYF.

The chain combines TRBV7-2 with TRBJ1-2; tentative D call: TRBD1 (5 bases). The CDR3 runs to 14 residues. Germline V CDR1 and CDR2: SGHTA, FQGNSA. V was shortened by 1 base and J by 4 bases, with 10 bases between the two germline ends. CDR3 amino acids: CASSLVEGSYGYTF. CDR3 DNA sequence: TGTGCCAGCAGCTTAGTTGAGGGGAGCTATGGCTACACCTTC.

The V gene is TRBV10-3, the J gene TRBJ1-4, with no clear D. Deletions cut 3 bases from V and 10 bases from J, with 24 bases between. The CDR3 runs to 17 residues. Germline V CDR1 and CDR2: ENHRY, SYGVKD. CDR3 DNA: TGTGCCATCAGTGACAGAGGCAGTCCGTTTAGTCCAGGAAAACTGTTTTTT. Translation: CAISDRGSPFSPGKLFF.

The genes are TRBV18 and TRBJ1-2, with D perhaps matching TRBD1 (5 bases). With 0 bases removed from V and 6 bases from J, the gap between germline ends came to 8 bases. CDR3 length: 13 residues. CDR1 KGHSH and CDR2 LQKENI come from the germline V gene. In DNA form, the CDR3 reads TGTGCCAGCTCACCACCGAGCAGGGATGGCTACACCTTC. Amino acids: CASSPPSRDGYTF.

This sequence joins TRBV20-1 and TRBJ2-7; D is undetermined. In germline, CDR1 is DFQATT, CDR2 SNEGSKA (reference sequence). V shed 4 bases and J shed 6 bases, with 7 bases lying between them. The CDR3 is 10 residues long. CDR3 bases: TGCAGTGCTATAGGGCTCGAGCAGTACTTC. This gives the protein CSAIGLEQYF.

The genes are TRBV29-1 and TRBJ1-2; 8 nucleotides align to TRBD1. The junction had 24 bases not matched to a gene; V was cut back by 4 bases and J by 5 bases. Germline lookup yields CDR1 SQVTM and CDR2 ANQGSEA. This CDR3 has 19 amino acids. CDR3 DNA: TGCAGCGTTGGCCCCAACCCCGCGGGGCAGGGGGCCATGACGTATGGCTACACCTTC. Translated: CSVGPNPAGQGAMTYGYTF.

This chain's CDR3 is CSATEDRNSPLHF. The CDR3, as DNA: TGCAGTGCGACAGAGGACAGGAATTCACCCCTCCACTTT. This chain connects TRBV20-1 to TRBJ1-6; 7 nucleotides match TRBD1. Germline V gene lookup returns CDR1 DFQATT and CDR2 SNEGSKA (reference sequence). This CDR3 contains 13 residues. Losses at the gene ends were 6 bases for V and 7 bases for J; bases not matched to a gene: 6.